Listed below are T cell receptor beta chains from one sample, sequenced in a study of identical twins. TCRdb used MiXCR to reprocess the 5' RACE reads, holding one entry per CDR3 protein. The data contain 400,000 to 650,000 distinct CDR3 sequences, around 20% of them singletons. These sequences were also reported in another study, on T cells expressing NK-cell markers.

The specimen was CD4+ T cells sorted from blood. All receptors derive from a woman aged 18-29 years in good health. Both conserved end residues are part of each CDR3. A D gene is named only where the DNA matches it firmly. Clone sizes are given selectively: once, few, many, or a class where the clone is expanded.

CDR3 protein: CASSQSTAWFSTDTQYF; CDR3 DNA: TGTGCCAGCAGCCAATCGACCGCATGGTTTAGCACAGATACGCAGTATTTT; D gene: NA; clone size: NA; V gene: TRBV5-5; J gene: TRBJ2-3
CDR3 protein: CASSGSDNTQYF; CDR3 DNA: TGTGCCAGCAGCGGGAGTGATAATACGCAGTATTTT; D gene: NA; clone size: few; V gene: TRBV12-3/TRBV12-4; J gene: TRBJ2-3
CDR3 protein: CASSAVATTGELFF; CDR3 DNA: TGTGCCAGCAGCGCGGTAGCCACCACCGGGGAGCTGTTTTTT; D gene: NA; clone size: few; V gene: TRBV12-3/TRBV12-4; J gene: TRBJ2-2
CDR3 protein: CSVEDDEREANEQFF; CDR3 DNA: TGCAGCGTTGAAGATGATGAGCGGGAGGCTAATGAGCAGTTCTTC; D gene: TRBD2; clone size: NA; V gene: TRBV29-1; J gene: TRBJ2-1
CDR3 protein: CASSLSSPSDEQYF; CDR3 DNA: TGTGCCAGCAGTCTTAGCTCTCCTAGCGACGAGCAGTACTTC; D gene: NA; clone size: NA; V gene: TRBV7-9; J gene: TRBJ2-7
CDR3 protein: CSVSRRLAGPDEQFF; CDR3 DNA: TGCAGCGTTAGCAGGAGGCTAGCGGGTCCTGATGAGCAGTTCTTC; D gene: TRBD2; clone size: few; V gene: TRBV29-1; J gene: TRBJ2-1
CDR3 protein: CASTRDRGNGNTIYF; CDR3 DNA: TGTGCCAGCACTCGGGACAGGGGGAACGGAAACACCATATATTTT; D gene: TRBD1; clone size: few; V gene: TRBV6-1; J gene: TRBJ1-3
CDR3 protein: CASSVATGERGYGYTF; CDR3 DNA: TGTGCCAGCAGCGTAGCTACAGGGGAGCGGGGCTATGGCTACACCTTC; D gene: TRBD1; clone size: NA; V gene: TRBV9; J gene: TRBJ1-2
CDR3 protein: CSAIRDAGYTF; CDR3 DNA: TGCAGTGCTATCCGGGACGCTGGCTACACCTTC; D gene: NA; clone size: many; V gene: TRBV20-1; J gene: TRBJ1-2
CDR3 protein: CASSAQGADNEQFF; CDR3 DNA: TGTGCCAGCAGCGCGCAGGGGGCAGACAATGAGCAGTTCTTC; D gene: TRBD1; clone size: once; V gene: TRBV7-3; J gene: TRBJ2-1
CDR3 protein: CASSQTGQGDRYEQYF; CDR3 DNA: TGCGCCAGCAGCCAAACGGGACAGGGGGACCGCTACGAGCAGTACTTC; D gene: TRBD1; clone size: few; V gene: TRBV5-1; J gene: TRBJ2-7
CDR3 protein: CSAFTSGVSNEQFF; CDR3 DNA: TGCAGTGCTTTTACTAGCGGGGTTAGCAATGAGCAGTTCTTC; D gene: TRBD2; clone size: few; V gene: TRBV20-1; J gene: TRBJ2-1
CDR3 protein: CASSVTSSFYGYTF; CDR3 DNA: TGTGCCAGCAGCGTAACTTCCAGCTTCTATGGCTACACCTTC; D gene: NA; clone size: NA; V gene: TRBV9; J gene: TRBJ1-2
CDR3 protein: CSAGPGELFF; CDR3 DNA: TGCAGTGCCGGGCCCGGGGAGCTGTTTTTT; D gene: NA; clone size: NA; V gene: TRBV20-1; J gene: TRBJ2-2
CDR3 protein: CAVKVQGGRELFF; CDR3 DNA: TGTGCCGTCAAGGTCCAGGGGGGTAGGGAGCTGTTTTTT; D gene: NA; clone size: NA; V gene: TRBV6-1; J gene: TRBJ2-2
CDR3 protein: CSVGDSIYYEQYF; CDR3 DNA: TGCAGCGTTGGCGATAGCATCTATTACGAGCAGTACTTC; D gene: NA; clone size: NA; V gene: TRBV29-1; J gene: TRBJ2-7
CDR3 protein: CASSSPGREETQYF; CDR3 DNA: TGTGCCAGCAGTTCCCCTGGAAGGGAAGAGACCCAGTACTTC; D gene: NA; clone size: NA; V gene: TRBV27; J gene: TRBJ2-5
CDR3 protein: CASRSGLMQYF; CDR3 DNA: TGTGCCAGCAGGTCAGGGCTAATGCAGTATTTT; D gene: NA; clone size: few; V gene: TRBV5-6; J gene: TRBJ2-3
CDR3 protein: CASSLFTGTGGETQYF; CDR3 DNA: TGCGCCAGCAGCCTCTTCACCGGGACAGGTGGAGAGACCCAGTACTTC; D gene: TRBD1; clone size: many; V gene: TRBV5-1; J gene: TRBJ2-5
CDR3 protein: CASSVGGYQETQYF; CDR3 DNA: TGTGCCAGCAGCGTAGGTGGTTACCAAGAGACCCAGTACTTC; D gene: NA; clone size: many; V gene: TRBV9; J gene: TRBJ2-5
CDR3 protein: CASTPGTGYEKLFF; CDR3 DNA: TGCGCCAGCACCCCCGGGACAGGGTATGAAAAACTGTTTTTT; D gene: TRBD1; clone size: NA; V gene: TRBV5-1; J gene: TRBJ1-4
CDR3 protein: CAWRLSVGREAFF; CDR3 DNA: TGTGCCTGGAGATTATCCGTGGGGAGAGAAGCTTTCTTT; D gene: NA; clone size: NA; V gene: TRBV30; J gene: TRBJ1-1
CDR3 protein: CSARHGYQETQYF; CDR3 DNA: TGCAGTGCTAGACACGGATACCAAGAGACCCAGTACTTC; D gene: NA; clone size: once; V gene: TRBV20-1; J gene: TRBJ2-5
CDR3 protein: CASSWDAPGYTF; CDR3 DNA: TGTGCCAGCAGCTGGGACGCGCCGGGCTACACCTTC; D gene: NA; clone size: NA; V gene: TRBV7-9; J gene: TRBJ1-2
CDR3 protein: CASSQDLGGVNTEAFF; CDR3 DNA: TGTGCCAGCAGCCAAGATTTAGGGGGAGTGAACACTGAAGCTTTCTTT; D gene: NA; clone size: NA; V gene: TRBV14; J gene: TRBJ1-1
CDR3 protein: CASSSPGQPYEQYF; CDR3 DNA: TGTGCCAGCAGTTCTCCGGGACAGCCCTACGAGCAGTACTTC; D gene: TRBD1; clone size: NA; V gene: TRBV27; J gene: TRBJ2-7
CDR3 protein: CASKGINQPQHF; CDR3 DNA: TGTGCCAGCAAGGGGATTAATCAGCCCCAGCATTTT; D gene: NA; clone size: NA; V gene: TRBV2; J gene: TRBJ1-5
CDR3 protein: CASSLDRGRQETQYF; CDR3 DNA: TGTGCCAGCAGCTTAGACAGGGGGCGACAAGAGACCCAGTACTTC; D gene: TRBD1; clone size: NA; V gene: TRBV7-2; J gene: TRBJ2-5
CDR3 protein: CAWSSVPNYGYTF; CDR3 DNA: TGTGCCTGGAGTTCAGTTCCGAACTATGGCTACACCTTC; D gene: NA; clone size: NA; V gene: TRBV30; J gene: TRBJ1-2
CDR3 protein: CASSFQFSGANVLTF; CDR3 DNA: TGTGCCAGCAGCTTCCAGTTTTCTGGGGCCAACGTCCTGACTTTC; D gene: NA; clone size: few; V gene: TRBV7-2; J gene: TRBJ2-6
CDR3 protein: CASSYSDSGYGYTF; CDR3 DNA: TGTGCCAGCAGTTACTCCGACAGTGGCTATGGCTACACCTTC; D gene: NA; clone size: NA; V gene: TRBV6-5; J gene: TRBJ1-2